Each of the 23 T cell receptor beta chains below was sequenced from the same sample in a study of graft-versus-host responses after intestinal transplantation. The protocol was immunoSEQ multiplex PCR, while the TCRdb copy is restricted to in-frame clones and leaves out a portion. The sample shows around 110,000 clones, 90% of them seen only once. Their recognized antigens are unknown. Material: unstimulated CD4+ T cells sorted from spleen or lymph node cells, obtained before intestinal transplant. The receptors stem from a human donor who received an intestinal transplant.

The V call is TRBV28, the J call TRBJ2-4, with TRBD2 as a possible D gene (6 bases). There are 17 residues in the CDR3. Germline V lookup: CDR1 MDHEN, CDR2 SYDVKM. V was shortened by 3 bases and J by 6 bases, with 21 bases between the two germline ends. CDR3 nucleotides: TGTGCCAGCAGTTTTATCAGGACCGGGGGTGCAAGAAACATTCAGTACTTC. Its protein product is CASSFIRTGGARNIQYF. Drawing the rest from reference TRBV28 and TRBJ2-4, the complete variable domain is DVKVTQSSRYLVKRTGEKVFLECVQDMDHENMFWYRQDPGLGLRLIYFSYDVKMKEKGDIPEGYSVSREKKERFSLILESASTNQTSMYLCASSFIRTGGARNIQYFGAGTRLSVL.

The chain has TRBV27 and TRBJ2-2; 8 bases align to TRBD2. Germline CDR1 reads MNHEY; CDR2 reads SMNVEV (reference sequence). Germline trimming cut 10 bases from V and 1 base from J; bases unmatched to any gene: 2. The CDR3 loop spans 13 amino acids. CDR3: CATGGGNTGELFF. CDR3 nucleotides: TGTGCCACCGGGGGGGGGAACACCGGGGAGCTGTTTTTT.

The V gene is TRBV7-9, the J gene TRBJ1-2; 9 bases fit TRBD1. The CDR3 runs to 13 residues. In germline, CDR1 is SEHNR, CDR2 FQNEAQ (reference sequence). V was clipped by 7 bases and J by 3 bases; unmatched bases: 3. The CDR3 nucleotides read TGTGCCAGCACCCGGGACAGGGACTATGGCTACACCTTC. It is translated as CASTRDRDYGYTF. The full variable domain, in which reference TRBV7-9 and TRBJ1-2 provide the parts outside the CDR3, is DTGVSQNPRHKITKRGQNVTFRCDPISEHNRLYWYRQTLGQGPEFLTYFQNEAQLEKSRLLSDRFSAERPKGSFSTLEIQRTEQGDSAMYLCASTRDRDYGYTFGSGTRLTVV.

The rearrangement joins TRBV27 to TRBJ2-7; 8 bases match TRBD2. Germline V gene lookup returns CDR1 MNHEY and CDR2 SMNVEV (reference sequence). The CDR3 totals 14 residues. The junction had 8 bases not matched to a gene; V was cut back by 3 bases and J by 7 bases. The CDR3 DNA reads TGTGCCAGCAGTTTCCACGGGAGGGTTTGGGAGCAGTACTTC. Amino acids: CASSFHGRVWEQYF.

The CDR3 loop reads CASSLVRTAGANVLTF. As DNA, the CDR3 is TGTGCCAGCAGTTTGGTCCGGACAGCTGGGGCCAACGTCCTGACTTTC. The chain couples TRBV28 to TRBJ2-6, with D tentatively TRBD1 (6 bases). Germline assignment: CDR1 MDHEN and CDR2 SYDVKM. V was shortened by 3 bases and J by 2 bases, with 11 bases between the two germline ends. The CDR3 has 16 residues. Full variable domain (remainder filled in from reference TRBV28 and TRBJ2-6): DVKVTQSSRYLVKRTGEKVFLECVQDMDHENMFWYRQDPGLGLRLIYFSYDVKMKEKGDIPEGYSVSREKKERFSLILESASTNQTSMYLCASSLVRTAGANVLTFGAGSRLTVL.

This clone was seen a handful of times. This rearrangement joins TRBV2 to TRBJ2-7, with D possibly being TRBD2 (6 bases). Germline V gene lookup returns CDR1 SNHLY and CDR2 FYNNEI. V was cut by 6 bases and J by 1 base, with 16 bases left in between. The CDR3 is made up of 15 amino acids. The CDR3 sequence: CASRAKGLGSYEQYF. The CDR3, as DNA: TGTGCCAGCAGGGCAAAGGGACTGGGGTCCTACGAGCAGTACTTC.

The chain recombines TRBV19 with TRBJ1-1; possibly TRBD1 for D (5 bases). Trimming cost V 6 bases and J 0 bases, with 8 bases left between them. Germline-derived CDR1 and CDR2 are LNHDA and SQIVND (reference sequence). The CDR3 totals 13 residues. The CDR3: CASSWDLNTEAFF. The CDR3 coding sequence is TGTGCCAGTAGCTGGGACTTGAACACTGAAGCTTTCTTT.

The chain has TRBV7-8 and TRBJ2-1, with 7 bases that match TRBD1. The CDR3 sequence is 14 residues long. Unmatched junction bases numbered 9, after V lost 3 bases and J lost 10 bases. CDR1 is SGHVS, CDR2 FQNEAQ, per germline. The CDR3: CASSFRDRVREQFF. The CDR3 region has the DNA TGTGCCAGCAGCTTCCGGGACAGAGTGCGCGAGCAGTTCTTC.

The chain links TRBV5-1 to TRBJ1-4, with D uncertain. Germline V gives CDR1 SGHRS, CDR2 YFSETQ. The CDR3 has 14 residues. The V end lost 0 bases, the J end lost 6 bases, and 9 bases lay between the germline ends. In DNA, the CDR3 is TGCGCCAGCAGCTTGGAGGCAGACTATGAAAAACTGTTTTTT. It is translated as CASSLEADYEKLFF.

V and J are TRBV5-1 and TRBJ2-7; 13 bases are a match to TRBD2. Germline assignment: CDR1 SGHRS and CDR2 YFSETQ. The CDR3 sequence is 17 residues long. Trimming took 2 bases from V and 3 from J; bases not matched to a gene: 8. The DNA of the CDR3 is TGCGCCAGCAGCTTAAACCGACTAGCGGGAGGCCTCTACGAGCAGTACTTC. Its translation: CASSLNRLAGGLYEQYF.

This chain connects TRBV30 to TRBJ1-3; no firm D call. The CDR3 has 15 residues. The germline V gene encodes CDR1 GTSNPN and CDR2 SVGIG (reference sequence). Between the trimmed V and J ends, which lost 4 bases and 2 bases, there was a span of 15 bases. CDR3 nucleotides: TGTGCCTGGATGCGGCTCACGGGAACTGGAAACACCATATATTTT. Amino acid sequence: CAWMRLTGTGNTIYF.

The chain combines TRBV4-1 with TRBJ2-7; 9 positions match TRBD2. The CDR3 length is 16 residues. The germline CDR1 and CDR2 sequences are MGHRA and YSYEKL. Germline trimming cut 1 base from V and 1 base from J; bases unmatched to any gene: 5. The CDR3 bases are TGCGCCAGCAGCCAAGGACTAGCGGTCCTTTCCTACGAGCAGTACTTC. This gives the protein CASSQGLAVLSYEQYF.

The chain's CDR3 is CSVGDEQSFGSGANVLTF. The CDR3 DNA reads TGCAGCGTTGGAGACGAACAGTCTTTTGGCTCTGGGGCCAACGTCCTGACTTTC. The V gene is TRBV29-1, the J gene TRBJ2-6; D not certain. The CDR3 contains 18 residues. The V gene lost 4 bases and the J gene lost 0 bases, with 19 bases spanning the gap. Germline-derived CDR1 and CDR2 are SQVTM and ANQGSEA. Drawing the rest from reference TRBV29-1 and TRBJ2-6, the complete variable domain is SAVISQKPSRDICQRGTSLTIQCQVDSQVTMMFWYRQQPGQSLTLIATANQGSEATYESGFVIDKFPISRPNLTFSTLTVSNMSPEDSSIYLCSVGDEQSFGSGANVLTFGAGSRLTVL.

The chain combines TRBV30 with TRBJ2-4; unclear D gene. CDR1 GTSNPN and CDR2 SVGIG come from the germline V gene (reference sequence). Trimming cost V 1 base and J 0 bases, with 4 bases left between them. The CDR3 spans 13 residues. CDR3 sequence reads: CAWSGLAKNIQYF. CDR3 in DNA: TGTGCCTGGAGTGGACTAGCCAAAAACATTCAGTACTTC.

The chain links TRBV9 to TRBJ1-3, with unresolved D. In germline, CDR1 is SGDLS, CDR2 YYNGEE. Trimming cost V 0 bases and J 0 bases, with 10 bases left between them. CDR3 length equals 16 residues. CDR3 amino acids: CASSVVPSHSGNTIYF. CDR3 sequence (DNA): TGTGCCAGCAGCGTAGTCCCCAGTCACTCTGGAAACACCATATATTTT.

The chain combines TRBV27 with TRBJ2-3, with 7 bases matching TRBD2. V lost 6 bases, J lost 0 bases, and 6 bases stayed unmatched. Germline CDR1 is MNHEY and CDR2 is SMNVEV (reference sequence). The CDR3 is made up of 15 amino acids. The CDR3: CASRDRGVSTDTQYF. The CDR3 DNA follows: TGTGCCAGCAGGGATCGGGGGGTCAGCACAGATACGCAGTATTTT.

V is TRBV28 and J is TRBJ2-7; TRBD2 matches at 7 bases. Germline V gene data show CDR1 as MDHEN and CDR2 as SYDVKM. V was clipped by 6 bases and J by 3 bases; unmatched bases: 8. This CDR3 is 14 amino acids long. The CDR3 region is CASRAGTNHYEQYF. The CDR3 bases are TGTGCCAGCAGAGCCGGGACTAACCACTACGAGCAGTACTTC.

This clone showed up just a few times. The J gene is TRBJ2-7, the V gene TRBV28; tentatively, D is TRBD2 (5 bases). The CDR3 totals 14 residues. V gave up 1 base and J gave up 6 bases, with 13 bases separating them. Germline lookup yields CDR1 MDHEN and CDR2 SYDVKM. The chain's CDR3 is CASSLSGIWGEQYF. CDR3 in DNA: TGTGCCAGCAGTTTATCCGGGATCTGGGGCGAGCAGTACTTC.

The rearrangement links TRBV15 to TRBJ2-7; 7 nucleotides align to TRBD1. The CDR3 has 15 amino acids. The V gene end was trimmed by 1 base and the J gene end by 3 bases; junction bases not matched to a gene: 6. Germline V gene lookup returns CDR1 LNHNV and CDR2 YYDKDF (reference sequence). The CDR3 loop reads CATSRGQGDNYEQYF. CDR3 in DNA: TGTGCCACCAGCAGAGGACAGGGAGATAACTACGAGCAGTACTTC.

The rearrangement joins TRBV13 to TRBJ2-3; 10 nucleotides agree with TRBD1. The junction had 12 bases not matched to a gene; V was cut back by 2 bases and J by 1 base. This CDR3 comprises 19 residues. In germline, CDR1 is PRHDT, CDR2 FYEKMQ (reference sequence). CDR3 in DNA: TGTGCCAGCAGCTTAATGACAGGGGGCTTTTTTTCCGGCACAGATACGCAGTATTTT. Residues: CASSLMTGGFFSGTDTQYF.

This chain connects TRBV10-3 to TRBJ1-2; D is unclear. Germline V lookup: CDR1 ENHRY, CDR2 SYGVKD. Trimming shortened V by 6 bases and J by 4 bases, and 12 bases separated the two germline ends. The CDR3 length is 13 residues. The CDR3 nucleotides read TGTGCCATCAGGGCGGGAGAAAGCTATGGCTACACCTTC. It encodes CAIRAGESYGYTF.

This chain connects TRBV28 to TRBJ1-2; D not resolved. This CDR3 is 15 amino acids long. With 2 bases removed from V and 1 base from J, the gap between germline ends came to 11 bases. In germline, CDR1 is MDHEN, CDR2 SYDVKM. CDR3 protein: CASSLVVQDNYGYTF. In nucleotides, the CDR3 is TGTGCCAGCAGTTTAGTGGTTCAGGATAACTATGGCTACACCTTC.

This chain's CDR3 is CASSPPVVVPPYEQYF. In nucleotides, the CDR3 is TGTGCCAGCTCACCGCCGGTTGTGGTCCCGCCATACGAGCAGTACTTC. The rearrangement joins TRBV18 to TRBJ2-7; the D is unclear. This CDR3 region has 16 residues. The germline CDR1 and CDR2 sequences are KGHSH and LQKENI. The V end lost 3 bases, the J end lost 4 bases, and 19 bases lay between the germline ends.